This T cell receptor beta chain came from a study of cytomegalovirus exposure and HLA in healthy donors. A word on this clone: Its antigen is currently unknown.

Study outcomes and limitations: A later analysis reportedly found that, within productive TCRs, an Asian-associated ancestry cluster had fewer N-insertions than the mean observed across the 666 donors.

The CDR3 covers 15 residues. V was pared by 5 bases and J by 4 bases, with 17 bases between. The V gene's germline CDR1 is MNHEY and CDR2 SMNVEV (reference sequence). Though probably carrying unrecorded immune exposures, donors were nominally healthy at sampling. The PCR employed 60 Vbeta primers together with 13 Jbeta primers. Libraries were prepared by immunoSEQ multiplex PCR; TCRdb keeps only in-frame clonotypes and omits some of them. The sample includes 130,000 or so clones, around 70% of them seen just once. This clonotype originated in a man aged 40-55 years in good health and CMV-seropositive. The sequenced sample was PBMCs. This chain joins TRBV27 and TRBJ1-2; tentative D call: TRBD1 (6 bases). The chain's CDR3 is CASSPRGTIFYGYTF. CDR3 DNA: TGTGCCAGCAGTCCTAGAGGGACAATCTTCTATGGCTACACCTTC.